These 7 T cell receptor beta chains came from one sample sequenced in a study of blood T cells in healthy people across ages. The authors ran a second PCR of 7 to 11 cycles using a sample-barcoded 5' primer and a J-beta primer mix. TCRdb re-called the 5' RACE reads through MiXCR, storing one row per CDR3 protein. The data show 2 million or so distinct CDR3 sequences, approximately 50% seen once. Sequenced sample: blood. The receptor set was obtained from a woman in her forties in good health.

V usage is TRBV6-2 or TRBV6-3 and J usage is TRBJ1-2, with D perhaps matching TRBD1 (6 bases). V lost 6 bases and J lost 4, with 12 bases in between. The germline V gene encodes CDR1 MNHEY and CDR2 SVGEGT. This CDR3 has 13 residues. The DNA for the CDR3 is TGTGCCAGCAGACAGGGTACCGGCTATGGCTACACCTTC. Protein sequence: CASRQGTGYGYTF.

This clonotype turned up a few times. This sequence joins TRBV10-3 and TRBJ2-7; 9 bases agree with TRBD1. The CDR3 loop spans 16 amino acids. The V gene's germline CDR1 is ENHRY and CDR2 SYGVKD. The V gene end was trimmed by 5 bases and the J gene end by 1 base; junction bases not matched to a gene: 9. The CDR3 DNA follows: TGTGCCATCAGTTTGGACAGGGGACGACCTTCCTACGAGCAGTACTTC. Amino acid sequence: CAISLDRGRPSYEQYF.

This clonotype was observed at least ten times. J is TRBJ2-1 and V is TRBV3-1; 12 bases are shared with TRBD2. Germline CDR1 is LGHDT and CDR2 is YNNKEL (reference sequence). The CDR3 sequence is 15 residues long. Trimming removed 2 bases from V and 7 bases from J; junction bases left unmatched: 3. The CDR3 DNA reads TGTGCCAGCAGCCAAACTAGCGGGGGGCTAAATGAGCAGTTCTTC. Protein product: CASSQTSGGLNEQFF.

This chain connects TRBV13 to TRBJ2-1; 8 bases agree with TRBD2. Germline CDR1 and CDR2: PRHDT and FYEKMQ (reference sequence). The CDR3 totals 15 residues. After removal of 5 bases from V and 6 bases from J, the junction contained 9 bases not matched to a gene. CDR3 protein: CASSPTGGGGNEQFF. CDR3 coding DNA: TGTGCCAGCAGCCCCACGGGAGGGGGTGGCAATGAGCAGTTCTTC.

The chain joins TRBV20-1 to TRBJ2-5; 7 positions match TRBD1. This CDR3 has 15 amino acids. V gave up 4 bases and J gave up 2 bases; unmatched junction bases: 10. Germline V gives CDR1 DFQATT, CDR2 SNEGSKA (reference sequence). Written as DNA, the CDR3 is TGCAGTGCTATCTCACTCGACAGGGATCAAGAGACCCAGTACTTC. The encoded protein is CSAISLDRDQETQYF.

V and J are TRBV20-1 and TRBJ1-1; D is perhaps TRBD1 (5 bases). This CDR3 comprises 14 residues. V was trimmed by 3 bases and J by 0 bases, leaving 11 bases between them. Germline lookup yields CDR1 DFQATT and CDR2 SNEGSKA (reference sequence). CDR3: CSASRGFMNTEAFF. The CDR3 bases are TGCAGTGCTAGTAGGGGTTTCATGAACACTGAAGCTTTCTTT.

The chain combines TRBV2 with TRBJ2-7, with D uncertain. The CDR3 covers 11 residues. V gave up 5 bases and J gave up 9 bases, with 11 bases separating them. CDR1 and CDR2 (germline): SNHLY, FYNNEI. The chain's CDR3 is CASSPLEVQYF. CDR3 DNA: TGTGCCAGCAGTCCACTTGAAGTGCAGTACTTC.